Listed below are T cell receptor beta chains from one sample, sequenced in a study of blood T cell repertoires in COVID-19. The assay was immunoSEQ multiplex PCR, and TCRdb's table has in-frame clones only and misses some. This table has about 130,000 clones, around 87% appearing once. Input material: peripheral blood. These receptors were obtained from a man aged 65 to 85 with active COVID-19. The CDR3 runs from the conserved cysteine through the conserved F or W. The order of the fields is CDR3 protein, CDR3 DNA, D gene, clone size, J gene, V gene. The D gene is left open where the match is weak. Size values are once, few and many counts, or a class for expanded clones, and some rows have none.

cdr3_aa: CASSQRGGQNTEAFF; cdr3_nt: TGTGCCAGCAGCCAGAGGGGGGGGCAGAACACTGAAGCTTTCTTT; d_call: -; clone_size: -; j_call: TRBJ1-1; v_call: TRBV4-2
cdr3_aa: CASSSLFEASYEQYF; cdr3_nt: TGTGCCAGTAGTAGTCTTTTTGAGGCCTCCTACGAGCAGTACTTC; d_call: -; clone_size: -; j_call: TRBJ2-7; v_call: TRBV19
cdr3_aa: CASSPGTSAYEQYF; cdr3_nt: TGTGCCAGCTCGCCCGGGACTAGCGCCTACGAGCAGTACTTC; d_call: TRBD2; clone_size: -; j_call: TRBJ2-7; v_call: TRBV18
cdr3_aa: CASTPHRGLAVDEQFF; cdr3_nt: TGTGCCAGTACCCCCCACCGGGGACTAGCGGTCGATGAGCAGTTCTTC; d_call: TRBD2; clone_size: -; j_call: TRBJ2-1; v_call: TRBV19
cdr3_aa: CAWGQGGQPQHF; cdr3_nt: TGTGCCTGGGGACAGGGGGGACAGCCCCAGCATTTT; d_call: TRBD1; clone_size: -; j_call: TRBJ1-5; v_call: TRBV30
cdr3_aa: CASSLYSQSYEQYF; cdr3_nt: TGTGCCAGCAGTTTATATTCACAGTCCTACGAGCAGTACTTC; d_call: -; clone_size: -; j_call: TRBJ2-7; v_call: TRBV28
cdr3_aa: CASTPGGQGEQFF; cdr3_nt: TGTGCCAGCACCCCGGGGGGGCAGGGCGAGCAGTTCTTC; d_call: TRBD2; clone_size: -; j_call: TRBJ2-1; v_call: TRBV12-3/TRBV12-4
cdr3_aa: CAWSVHGNTEAFF; cdr3_nt: TGTGCCTGGAGTGTACATGGGAACACTGAAGCTTTCTTT; d_call: -; clone_size: -; j_call: TRBJ1-1; v_call: TRBV30
cdr3_aa: CASRRTGVSGEQYF; cdr3_nt: TGTGCCAGCAGGAGGACAGGGGTATCCGGCGAGCAGTACTTC; d_call: TRBD1; clone_size: -; j_call: TRBJ2-7; v_call: TRBV28
cdr3_aa: CVSSGTGGHYGYTF; cdr3_nt: TGTGTCAGCAGTGGGACAGGGGGCCACTATGGCTACACCTTC; d_call: TRBD1; clone_size: -; j_call: TRBJ1-2; v_call: TRBV2
cdr3_aa: CASSYSGPGGNTIYF; cdr3_nt: TGTGCCAGCAGTTACTCTGGACCGGGGGGAAACACCATATATTTT; d_call: -; clone_size: -; j_call: TRBJ1-3; v_call: TRBV6-5
cdr3_aa: CASSPSSGANVLTF; cdr3_nt: TGTGCCAGCAGTCCTAGCTCTGGGGCCAACGTCCTGACTTTC; d_call: -; clone_size: -; j_call: TRBJ2-6; v_call: TRBV27
cdr3_aa: CASSIIAGGGNEQFF; cdr3_nt: TGTGCCAGTAGTATTATAGCGGGAGGAGGCAATGAGCAGTTCTTC; d_call: TRBD2; clone_size: -; j_call: TRBJ2-1; v_call: TRBV19
cdr3_aa: CASSLGPSGRTGELFF; cdr3_nt: TGCGCCAGCAGCTTGGGTCCTAGCGGGAGGACCGGGGAGCTGTTTTTT; d_call: TRBD2; clone_size: few; j_call: TRBJ2-2; v_call: TRBV5-1
cdr3_aa: CAAPPTGLNEQYF; cdr3_nt: TGTGCCGCCCCCCCGACAGGGCTCAACGAGCAGTACTTC; d_call: TRBD1; clone_size: many; j_call: TRBJ2-7; v_call: TRBV6-5
cdr3_aa: CASSPSGTSGRFEYF; cdr3_nt: TGTGCCAGCAGCCCATCCGGGACTAGCGGGAGGTTTGAGTACTTC; d_call: TRBD2; clone_size: -; j_call: TRBJ2-7; v_call: TRBV7-2
cdr3_aa: CAGRDRGDQPQHF; cdr3_nt: TGTGCCGGGCGGGACAGGGGAGATCAGCCCCAGCATTTT; d_call: TRBD1; clone_size: few; j_call: TRBJ1-5; v_call: TRBV28
cdr3_aa: CASSFTVAGEQFF; cdr3_nt: TGTGCCAGCAGCTTCACCGTAGCGGGCGAGCAGTTCTTC; d_call: TRBD2; clone_size: once; j_call: TRBJ2-1; v_call: TRBV5-6
cdr3_aa: CATSRGGYGYTF; cdr3_nt: TGTGCCACCAGTCGGGGGGGCTATGGCTACACCTTC; d_call: -; clone_size: -; j_call: TRBJ1-2; v_call: TRBV24-1
cdr3_aa: CASSIVGYPEAFF; cdr3_nt: TGTGCCAGTAGTATCGTCGGGTACCCTGAAGCTTTCTTT; d_call: -; clone_size: -; j_call: TRBJ1-1; v_call: TRBV19
cdr3_aa: CASSFSFRVGPYNEQFF; cdr3_nt: TGTGCCAGCAGCTTTTCTTTTAGGGTGGGGCCCTACAATGAGCAGTTCTTC; d_call: -; clone_size: -; j_call: TRBJ2-1; v_call: TRBV5-8
cdr3_aa: CASSPDRGGNEQFF; cdr3_nt: TGTGCCAGCAGTCCGGACAGGGGTGGAAATGAGCAGTTCTTC; d_call: TRBD1; clone_size: -; j_call: TRBJ2-1; v_call: TRBV6-5
cdr3_aa: CATWDRSYQPQHF; cdr3_nt: TGTGCCACCTGGGACAGGAGTTATCAGCCCCAGCATTTT; d_call: TRBD1; clone_size: -; j_call: TRBJ1-5; v_call: TRBV10-3
cdr3_aa: CASSLGTGSGSTEAFF; cdr3_nt: TGTGCCAGTAGTCTCGGGACAGGGTCGGGGAGCACTGAAGCTTTCTTT; d_call: TRBD1; clone_size: -; j_call: TRBJ1-1; v_call: TRBV19
cdr3_aa: CSVDEGGDEQYF; cdr3_nt: TGCAGCGTTGATGAGGGAGGGGACGAGCAGTACTTC; d_call: TRBD2; clone_size: -; j_call: TRBJ2-7; v_call: TRBV29-1
cdr3_aa: CASSLGASTSYNEQFF; cdr3_nt: TGTGCCAGCAGCTTAGGGGCCTCCACCTCCTACAATGAGCAGTTCTTC; d_call: -; clone_size: -; j_call: TRBJ2-1; v_call: TRBV7-8